This TCR beta chain stems from a study of T cell repertoires in aging, cancer and after chemotherapy. In the study overall: Glioblastoma patients receiving temozolomide-based therapy gave paired samples before and after chemotherapy.

TRB rearrangements spanning V, D and J were amplified using mixed TRB-A/B primers. TCRdb itself ran the multiplex PCR reads through MiXCR, one entry per CDR3 protein. The sample has 1,600 or so distinct CDR3 sequences, 20% to 25% seen once. Peripheral blood genomic DNA, not sorted cells or RNA, was the template. Regarding this clonotype: Its antigen is not identified.

General study findings and limits: The repertoire data cannot show anything about immunological memory following chemotherapy. Compared with age-matched healthy donors, untreated hematological or solid cancer patients showed higher blood TCR clonality.

The V gene's germline CDR1 is MNHEY and CDR2 SVGEGT. This CDR3 region has 15 residues. Trimming took off 7 bases at V and 7 bases at J, with 17 bases between the two ends. The chain recombines TRBV6-2 or TRBV6-3 with TRBJ1-6, with D possibly being TRBD1 (5 bases). Sequences were obtained from blood. The receptor was derived from a human donor with a solid tumor. The CDR3 region is CASTQGDRNNSPLHF. CDR3 DNA: TGTGCCAGCACCCAAGGGGACCGGAACAATTCACCCCTCCACTTT.